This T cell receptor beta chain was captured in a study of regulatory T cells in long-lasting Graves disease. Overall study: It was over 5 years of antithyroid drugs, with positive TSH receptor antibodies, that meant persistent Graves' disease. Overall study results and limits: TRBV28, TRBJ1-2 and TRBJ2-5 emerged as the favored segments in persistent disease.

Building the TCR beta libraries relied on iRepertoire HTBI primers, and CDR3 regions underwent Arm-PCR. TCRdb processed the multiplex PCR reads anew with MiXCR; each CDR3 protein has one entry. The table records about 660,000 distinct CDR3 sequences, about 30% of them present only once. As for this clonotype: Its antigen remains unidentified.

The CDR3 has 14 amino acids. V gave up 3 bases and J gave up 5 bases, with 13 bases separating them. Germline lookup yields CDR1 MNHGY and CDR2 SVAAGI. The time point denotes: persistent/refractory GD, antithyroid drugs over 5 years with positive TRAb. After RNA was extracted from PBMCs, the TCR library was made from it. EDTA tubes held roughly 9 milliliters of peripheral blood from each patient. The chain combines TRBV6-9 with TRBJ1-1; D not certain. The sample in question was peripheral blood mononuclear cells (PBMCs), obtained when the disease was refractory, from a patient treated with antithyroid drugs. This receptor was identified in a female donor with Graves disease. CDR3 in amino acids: CASSYSPSQTEAFF. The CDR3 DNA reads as TGTGCCAGCAGTTACTCACCCAGTCAGACTGAAGCTTTCTTT.